The 10 T cell receptor beta chains reported below all come from one sample, sequenced in a study of T cell changes during pregnancy in multiple sclerosis. The protocol was immunoSEQ multiplex PCR, while the TCRdb copy is restricted to in-frame clones and leaves out a portion. The sample holds 30,000 to 35,000 clones; less than 95% are singletons and the top ten take 9.5% to 12%. The sample here was CD8+ T cells from peripheral blood mononuclear cells, taken before pregnancy. The receptors come from a female donor with multiple sclerosis, enrolled in a pregnancy study.

The CDR3 coding sequence is TGCAGCGTTTCGAGCCCAGATACGCAGTATTTT. Amino acid sequence: CSVSSPDTQYF. The chain couples TRBV29-1 to TRBJ2-3; D is unclear. From germline, CDR1 is SQVTM and CDR2 ANQGSEA. The CDR3 length is 11 residues. With 5 bases removed from V and 4 bases from J, the gap between germline ends came to 7 bases.

The chain employs TRBV19 and TRBJ1-2; D is undetermined. V lost 1 base to trimming and J lost 7 bases, with 10 bases between them. CDR1 and CDR2 (germline): LNHDA, SQIVND (reference sequence). The CDR3 sequence is 13 residues long. The chain's CDR3 is CASSIGVGVGYTF. For the CDR3, the DNA is TGTGCCAGTAGTATAGGTGTCGGGGTTGGCTACACCTTC.

The rearrangement uses TRBV30 and TRBJ1-5, with D possibly matching TRBD1 (6 bases). CDR3 length: 14 amino acids. Trimming removed 6 bases from V and 0 bases from J, with 12 bases in between. CDR1 and CDR2 from the germline V gene are GTSNPN and SVGIG (reference sequence). The CDR3 is CACGGADSNQPQHF. CDR3 nucleotides: TGTGCCTGCGGGGGGGCTGATAGCAATCAGCCCCAGCATTTT.

V is TRBV4-2 and J is TRBJ2-7, with TRBD2 matching 12 bases. Losses at the gene ends were 2 bases for V and 0 bases for J; bases not matched to a gene: 8. Germline-derived CDR1 and CDR2 are LGHNA and YNFKEQ. CDR3 length: 18 residues. CDR3 in amino acids: CASSQLPGTSGYSYEQYF. Written as DNA, the CDR3 is TGTGCCAGCAGCCAACTCCCCGGGACTAGCGGGTACTCCTACGAGCAGTACTTC.

V gene TRBV19 combines with J gene TRBJ1-3; D is possibly TRBD1 (5 bases). This CDR3 contains 11 residues. The germline gives CDR1 LNHDA, CDR2 SQIVND (reference sequence). V gave up 8 bases and J gave up 9 bases, with 11 bases separating them. CDR3 coding DNA: TGTGCCAGTGTGGCGGGGGTCACCATATATTTT. Protein sequence: CASVAGVTIYF.

The rearrangement joins TRBV5-4 to TRBJ2-7, with 12 nucleotides matching TRBD2. J was trimmed by 3 bases and V by 1 base; bases with no gene match: 5. Per germline, CDR1 SGHNT and CDR2 YYREEE (reference sequence). The CDR3 totals 16 residues. CDR3 bases: TGTGCCAGCAGCTTGCTCGGACTAGCGGGGTTCTACGAGCAGTACTTC. It codes for CASSLLGLAGFYEQYF. The entire variable domain, with the rest obtained from reference TRBV5-4 and TRBJ2-7, is as follows: ETGVTQSPTHLIKTRGQQVTLRCSSQSGHNTVSWYQQALGQGPQFIFQYYREEENGRGNFPPRFSGLQFPNYSSELNVNALELDDSALYLCASSLLGLAGFYEQYFGPGTRLTVT.

The CDR3 protein is CASSLHRGGTEAFF. The CDR3 coding sequence is TGTGCCAGCAGCTTACACAGGGGTGGTACTGAAGCTTTCTTT. The rearrangement links TRBV7-3 to TRBJ1-1, with 7 bases fitting TRBD1. Germline CDR1 reads SGHTA; CDR2 reads FQGTGA. Trimming took 2 bases from V and 5 from J; bases not matched to a gene: 5. The CDR3 covers 14 residues.

Only a few counts were recorded for this clone. The DNA for the CDR3 is TGTGCCAGCAGCAAAGTGAAGCGGCTTAGGATTCTCACTGAAGCTTTCTTT. Its protein product is CASSKVKRLRILTEAFF. V is TRBV21-1 and J is TRBJ1-1. TRBV21-1 is assigned pseudogene status. This CDR3 region has 17 residues.

The chain couples TRBV25-1 to TRBJ2-2; D call uncertain. Trimming stripped 3 bases from V and 7 bases from J, with 9 bases between. The germline gives CDR1 MGHDK, CDR2 SYGVNS. The CDR3 is made up of 13 amino acids. DNA of the CDR3: TGTGCCAGCAGTGACTACTTGATCGGGGAGCTGTTTTTT. Residues: CASSDYLIGELFF.

The chain is built from TRBV7-9 and TRBJ2-7; 11 bases fit TRBD1. In germline, CDR1 is SEHNR, CDR2 FQNEAQ (reference sequence). The junction had 7 bases not matched to a gene; V was cut back by 4 bases and J by 2 bases. This CDR3 has 16 amino acids. Here the CDR3 DNA reads TGTGCCAGCAGCTCTGGGGACAGGGGGATGGCCTACGAGCAGTACTTC. Encoded protein: CASSSGDRGMAYEQYF.